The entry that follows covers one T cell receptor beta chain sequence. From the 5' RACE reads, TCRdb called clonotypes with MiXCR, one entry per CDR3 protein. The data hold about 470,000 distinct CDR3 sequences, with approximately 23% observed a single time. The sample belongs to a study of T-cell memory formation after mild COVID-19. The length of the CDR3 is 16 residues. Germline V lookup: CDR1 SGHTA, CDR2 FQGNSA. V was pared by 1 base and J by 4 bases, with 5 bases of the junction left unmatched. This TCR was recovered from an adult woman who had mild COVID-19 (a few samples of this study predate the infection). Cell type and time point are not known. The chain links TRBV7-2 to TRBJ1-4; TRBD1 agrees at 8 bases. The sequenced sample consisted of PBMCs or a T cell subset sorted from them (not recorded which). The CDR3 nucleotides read TGTGCCAGCAGCTTAGTTGGGACAGGTTATAATGAAAAACTGTTTTTT. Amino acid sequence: CASSLVGTGYNEKLFF.